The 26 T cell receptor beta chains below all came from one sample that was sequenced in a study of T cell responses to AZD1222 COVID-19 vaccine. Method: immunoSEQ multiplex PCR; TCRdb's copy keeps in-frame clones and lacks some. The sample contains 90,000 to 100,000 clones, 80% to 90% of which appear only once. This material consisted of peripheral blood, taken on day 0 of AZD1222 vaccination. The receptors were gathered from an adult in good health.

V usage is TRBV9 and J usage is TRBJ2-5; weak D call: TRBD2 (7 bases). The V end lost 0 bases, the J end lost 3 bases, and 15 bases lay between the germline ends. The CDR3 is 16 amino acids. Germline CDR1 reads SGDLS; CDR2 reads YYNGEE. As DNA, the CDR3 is TGTGCCAGCAGCGTAGAAGGGGCGGGGGCGGAAGAGACCCAGTACTTC. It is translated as CASSVEGAGAEETQYF.

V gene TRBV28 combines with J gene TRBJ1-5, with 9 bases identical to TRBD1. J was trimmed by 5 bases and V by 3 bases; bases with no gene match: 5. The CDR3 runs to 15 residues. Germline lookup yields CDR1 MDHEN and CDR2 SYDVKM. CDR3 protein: CASSFSQGAYQPQHF. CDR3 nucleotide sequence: TGTGCCAGCAGTTTCTCACAGGGGGCCTATCAGCCCCAGCATTTT.

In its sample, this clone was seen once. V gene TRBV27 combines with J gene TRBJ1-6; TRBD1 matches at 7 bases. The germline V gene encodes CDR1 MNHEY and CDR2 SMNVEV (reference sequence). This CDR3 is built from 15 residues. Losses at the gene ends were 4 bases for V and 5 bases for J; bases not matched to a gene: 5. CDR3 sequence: CASSSGQSDNSPLHF. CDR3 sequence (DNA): TGTGCCAGCAGTTCGGGACAGAGCGATAATTCACCCCTCCACTTT.

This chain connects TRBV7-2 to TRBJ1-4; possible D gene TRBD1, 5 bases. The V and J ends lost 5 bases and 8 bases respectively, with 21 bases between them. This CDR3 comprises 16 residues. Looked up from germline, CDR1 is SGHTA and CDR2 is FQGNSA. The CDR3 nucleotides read TGTGCCAGCAGCCATCGGTTAGGCGGGGGTACGGAAAAACTGTTTTTT. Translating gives CASSHRLGGGTEKLFF.

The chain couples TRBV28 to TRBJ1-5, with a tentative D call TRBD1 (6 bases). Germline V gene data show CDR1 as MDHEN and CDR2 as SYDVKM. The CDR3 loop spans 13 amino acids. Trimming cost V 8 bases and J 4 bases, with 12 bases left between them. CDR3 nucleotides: TGTGCCAGCGGGGGGGCCAGGAATCAGCCCCAGCATTTT. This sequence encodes CASGGARNQPQHF. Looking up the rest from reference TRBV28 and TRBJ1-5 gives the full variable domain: DVKVTQSSRYLVKRTGEKVFLECVQDMDHENMFWYRQDPGLGLRLIYFSYDVKMKEKGDIPEGYSVSREKKERFSLILESASTNQTSMYLCASGGARNQPQHFGDGTRLSIL.

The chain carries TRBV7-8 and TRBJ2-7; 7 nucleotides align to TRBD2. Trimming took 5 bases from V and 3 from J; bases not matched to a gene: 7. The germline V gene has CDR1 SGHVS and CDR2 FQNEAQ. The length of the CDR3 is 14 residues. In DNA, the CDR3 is TGTGCCAGCAGCCTCAGCGGGGTTTACTACGAGCAGTACTTC. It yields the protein CASSLSGVYYEQYF.

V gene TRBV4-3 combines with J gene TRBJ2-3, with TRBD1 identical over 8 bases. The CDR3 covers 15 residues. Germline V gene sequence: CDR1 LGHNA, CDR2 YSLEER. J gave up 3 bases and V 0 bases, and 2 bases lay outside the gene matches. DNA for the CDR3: TGCGCCAGCAGCCAAGACAGGGGGCTGACAGATACGCAGTATTTT. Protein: CASSQDRGLTDTQYF.

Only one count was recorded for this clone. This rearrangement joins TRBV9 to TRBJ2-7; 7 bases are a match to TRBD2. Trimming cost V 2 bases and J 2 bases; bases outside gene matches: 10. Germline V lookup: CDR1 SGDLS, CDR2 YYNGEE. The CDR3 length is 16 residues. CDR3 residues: CASSVGSGGTTYEQYF. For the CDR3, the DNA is TGTGCCAGCAGCGTGGGGTCGGGAGGAACTACCTACGAGCAGTACTTC.

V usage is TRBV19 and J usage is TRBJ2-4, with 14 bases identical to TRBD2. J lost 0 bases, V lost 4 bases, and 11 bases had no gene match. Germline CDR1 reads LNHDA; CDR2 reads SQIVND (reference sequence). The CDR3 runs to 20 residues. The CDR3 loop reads CASSRGLAGESPGAKNIQYF. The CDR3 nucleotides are TGTGCCAGTAGTAGGGGACTAGCGGGAGAATCCCCAGGAGCCAAAAACATTCAGTACTTC.

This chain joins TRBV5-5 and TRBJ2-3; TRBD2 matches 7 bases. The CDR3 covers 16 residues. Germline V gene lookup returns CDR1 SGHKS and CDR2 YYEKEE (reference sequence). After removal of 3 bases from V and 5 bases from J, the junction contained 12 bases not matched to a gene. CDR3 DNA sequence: TGTGCCAGCAGCTATGATAGTGGGGAGGGCGGAGATACGCAGTATTTT. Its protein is CASSYDSGEGGDTQYF.

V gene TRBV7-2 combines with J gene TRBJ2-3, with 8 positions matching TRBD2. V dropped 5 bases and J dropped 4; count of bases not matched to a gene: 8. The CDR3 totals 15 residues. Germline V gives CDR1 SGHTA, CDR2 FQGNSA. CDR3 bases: TGTGCCAGCAGCGTCGGGAGGGCCGGGGCAGATACGCAGTATTTT. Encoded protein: CASSVGRAGADTQYF.

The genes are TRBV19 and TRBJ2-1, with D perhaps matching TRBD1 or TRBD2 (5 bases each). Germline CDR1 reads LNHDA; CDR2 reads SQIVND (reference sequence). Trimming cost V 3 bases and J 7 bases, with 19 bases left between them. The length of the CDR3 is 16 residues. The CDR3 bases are TGTGCCAGTAGTATCGGCCTCGGGGCTGGCCAAAATGAGCAGTTCTTC. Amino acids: CASSIGLGAGQNEQFF.

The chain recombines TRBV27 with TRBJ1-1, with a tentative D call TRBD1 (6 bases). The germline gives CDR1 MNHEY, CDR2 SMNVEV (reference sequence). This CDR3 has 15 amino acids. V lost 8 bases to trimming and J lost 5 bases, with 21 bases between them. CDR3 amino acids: CASHSSGAGETEAFF. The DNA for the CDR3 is TGTGCCAGCCACTCCTCGGGGGCAGGGGAGACTGAAGCTTTCTTT.

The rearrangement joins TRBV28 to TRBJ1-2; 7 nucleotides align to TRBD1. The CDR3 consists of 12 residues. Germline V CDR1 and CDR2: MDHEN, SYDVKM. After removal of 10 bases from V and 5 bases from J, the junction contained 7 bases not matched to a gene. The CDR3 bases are TGTGCCACCTCGGACAGGCCTTATGGCTACACCTTC. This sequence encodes CATSDRPYGYTF.

This chain's CDR3 is CASSQGTYSDTQYF. CDR3 bases: TGTGCCAGCAGCCAAGGAACTTACTCAGATACGCAGTATTTT. The chain has TRBV3-1 (or the pseudogene TRBV3-2) and TRBJ2-3; D is uncertain. The CDR3 is made up of 14 amino acids. Trimming took off 1 base at V and 4 bases at J, with 9 bases between the two ends. Germline CDR1 LGHDT, CDR2 YNNKEL (reference sequence).

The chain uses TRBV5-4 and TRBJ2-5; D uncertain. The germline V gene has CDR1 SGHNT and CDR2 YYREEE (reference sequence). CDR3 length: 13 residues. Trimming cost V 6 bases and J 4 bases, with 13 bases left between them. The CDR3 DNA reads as TGTGCCAGCACCTCCGTCGGGCGAGAGACCCAGTACTTC. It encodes CASTSVGRETQYF.

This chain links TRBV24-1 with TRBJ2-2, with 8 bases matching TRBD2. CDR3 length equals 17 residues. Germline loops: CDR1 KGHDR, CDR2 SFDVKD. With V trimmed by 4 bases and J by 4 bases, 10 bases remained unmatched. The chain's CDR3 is CATSDLPGLGTTGELFF. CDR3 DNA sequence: TGTGCCACCAGTGACCTTCCGGGACTAGGGACCACCGGGGAGCTGTTTTTT.

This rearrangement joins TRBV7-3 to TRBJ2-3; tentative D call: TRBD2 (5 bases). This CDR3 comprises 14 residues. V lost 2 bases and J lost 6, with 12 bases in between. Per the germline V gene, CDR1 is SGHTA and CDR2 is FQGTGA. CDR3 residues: CASSLQLVGDTQYF. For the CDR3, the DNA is TGTGCCAGCAGCTTACAACTAGTTGGGGATACGCAGTATTTT.

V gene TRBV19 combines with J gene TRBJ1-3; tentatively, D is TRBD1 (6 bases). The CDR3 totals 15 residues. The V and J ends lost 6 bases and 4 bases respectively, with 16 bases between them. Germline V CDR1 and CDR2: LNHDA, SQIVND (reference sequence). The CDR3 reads CASSPHRARGNTIYF. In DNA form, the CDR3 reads TGTGCCAGTAGCCCCCACAGGGCGCGCGGAAACACCATATATTTT.

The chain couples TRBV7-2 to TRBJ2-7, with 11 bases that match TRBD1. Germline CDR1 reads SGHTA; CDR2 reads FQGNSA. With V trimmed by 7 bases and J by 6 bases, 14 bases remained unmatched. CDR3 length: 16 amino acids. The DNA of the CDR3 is TGTGCCAGCAACCTCAATGGACAGGGGGCTAGAAGCGAGCAGTACTTC. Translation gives CASNLNGQGARSEQYF.

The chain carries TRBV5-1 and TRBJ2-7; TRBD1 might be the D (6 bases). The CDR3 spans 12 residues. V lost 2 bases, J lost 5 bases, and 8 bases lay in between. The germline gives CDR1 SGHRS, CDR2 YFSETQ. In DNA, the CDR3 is TGCGCCAGCAGCTTCCCAGGGGACGAGCAGTACTTC. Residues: CASSFPGDEQYF. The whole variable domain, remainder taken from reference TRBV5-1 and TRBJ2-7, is KAGVTQTPRYLIKTRGQQVTLSCSPISGHRSVSWYQQTPGQGLQFLFEYFSETQRNKGNFPGRFSGRQFSNSRSEMNVSTLELGDSALYLCASSFPGDEQYFGPGTRLTVT.

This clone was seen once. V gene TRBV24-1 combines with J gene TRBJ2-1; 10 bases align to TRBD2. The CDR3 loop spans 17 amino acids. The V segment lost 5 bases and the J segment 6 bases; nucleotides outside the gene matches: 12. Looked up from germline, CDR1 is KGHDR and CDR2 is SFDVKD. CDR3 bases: TGTGCCACCAGTGGGGCTAGCGGGAGTGGGTGGGGCAATGAGCAGTTCTTC. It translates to CATSGASGSGWGNEQFF.

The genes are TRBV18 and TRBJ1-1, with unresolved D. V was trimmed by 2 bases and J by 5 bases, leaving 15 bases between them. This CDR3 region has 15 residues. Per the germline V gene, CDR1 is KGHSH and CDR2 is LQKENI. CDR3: CASSPRPEVGTEAFF. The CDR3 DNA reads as TGTGCCAGCTCACCAAGACCCGAGGTGGGAACTGAAGCTTTCTTT.

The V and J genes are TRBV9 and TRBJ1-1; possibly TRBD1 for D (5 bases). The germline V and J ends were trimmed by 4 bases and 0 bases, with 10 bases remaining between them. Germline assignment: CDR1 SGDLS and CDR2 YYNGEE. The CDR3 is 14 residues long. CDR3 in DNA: TGTGCCAGCAGCCGGGGGGGTTTGAACACTGAAGCTTTCTTT. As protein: CASSRGGLNTEAFF.

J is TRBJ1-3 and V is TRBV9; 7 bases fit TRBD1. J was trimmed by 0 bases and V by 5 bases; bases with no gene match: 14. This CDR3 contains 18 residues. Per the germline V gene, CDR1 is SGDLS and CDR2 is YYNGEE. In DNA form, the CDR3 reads TGTGCCAGCAGTGGCACCCGGACAGGCCGGAGCTCTGGAAACACCATATATTTT. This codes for CASSGTRTGRSSGNTIYF.

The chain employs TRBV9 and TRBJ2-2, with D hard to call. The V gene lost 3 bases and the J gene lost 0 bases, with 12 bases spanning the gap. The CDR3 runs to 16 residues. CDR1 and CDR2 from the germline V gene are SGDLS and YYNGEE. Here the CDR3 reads CASSGKGPANTGELFF. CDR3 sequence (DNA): TGTGCCAGCAGCGGGAAAGGGCCAGCGAACACCGGGGAGCTGTTTTTT.